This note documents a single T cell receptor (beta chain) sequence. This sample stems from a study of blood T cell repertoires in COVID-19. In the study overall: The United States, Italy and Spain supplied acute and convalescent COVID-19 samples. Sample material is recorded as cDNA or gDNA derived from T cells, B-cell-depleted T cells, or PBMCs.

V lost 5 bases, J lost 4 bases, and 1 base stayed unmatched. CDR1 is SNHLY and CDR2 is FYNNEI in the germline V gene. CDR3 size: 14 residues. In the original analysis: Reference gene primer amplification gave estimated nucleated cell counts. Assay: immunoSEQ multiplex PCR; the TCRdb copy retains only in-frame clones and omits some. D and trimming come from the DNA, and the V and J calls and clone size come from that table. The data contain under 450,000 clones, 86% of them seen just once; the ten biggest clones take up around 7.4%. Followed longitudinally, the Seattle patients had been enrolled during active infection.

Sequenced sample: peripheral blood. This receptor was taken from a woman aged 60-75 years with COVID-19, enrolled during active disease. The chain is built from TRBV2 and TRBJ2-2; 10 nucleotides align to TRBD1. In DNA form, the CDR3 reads TGTGCCAGCAGTTGGACAGGGGGCACCGGGGAGCTGTTTTTT. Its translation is CASSWTGGTGELFF. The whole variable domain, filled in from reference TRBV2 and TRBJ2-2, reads EPEVTQTPSHQVTQMGQEVILRCVPISNHLYFYWYRQILGQKVEFLVSFYNNEISEKSEIFDDQFSVERPDGSNFTLKIRSTKLEDSAMYFCASSWTGGTGELFFGEGSRLTVL.